This T cell receptor (beta chain) was captured by sequencing in a study of T cell changes during pregnancy in multiple sclerosis (dated by TCRdb to about 2019). Background on the whole study: Changes in the T cell repertoire over the course of pregnancy were examined in this study in women with multiple sclerosis.

Regarding this clone: The antigen it binds to is not known. Per-base qualities were not stored, and no clone one base away is much larger.

Per the germline V gene, SGDLS is the CDR1 and YYNGEE is the CDR2. The CDR3 goes from the cysteine to the phenylalanine over 15 residues. Of the read, only the CDR3 DNA is kept; its 45 bases are in frame from base 1. V gives up 8 bases and J gives up 2 bases, and the segment between their germline ends measures 20 bases. Library preparation employed the immunoSEQ multiplex PCR assay. TCRdb obtained this table from immuneACCESS and retained in-frame rearrangements with V and J assigned. These tables miss some clones; where compared with another copy, unresolved V genes account for less than half of the shortfall, and the remainder is unexplained. The sample data list 70,000 to 95,000 clones, and roughly 91% of these were observed just once. Of the sample, around 4% falls within the top ten clones.

The source was peripheral blood, collected in the first trimester of pregnancy. The sequence came from a female donor with multiple sclerosis, enrolled in a pregnancy study. The rearranged chain carries TRBV9 and TRBJ2-7; TRBD1 is a weak D gene call, 6 bases matching. The CDR3 protein: CASSAYTGSPYEQYF. The nucleotide sequence reads TGTGCCAGTTCGGCCTATACAGGGAGTCCCTACGAGCAGTACTTC.